Given below is one T cell receptor (beta chain) in context. The antigen is unknown. With a much larger clone just one base away, this may be a read error. Researchers tagged individual cDNA molecules with unique molecular identifiers. A single record per CDR3 protein comes from TCRdb applying MiXCR to the 5' RACE reads. The sample consists of 55,000 to 75,000 distinct CDR3 sequences, about 8% of them appearing once. This specimen comes from a study of early T cells in non-severe SARS-CoV-2 infection. Study-level results: VDJdb-based matching was biased toward anti-spike CD8 responses and missed private and CD4 specificities.

Germline-derived CDR1 and CDR2 are DFQATT and SNEGSKA (reference sequence). The length of the CDR3 is 15 residues. Sequencing was done on a sample of whole blood. This chain joins TRBV20-1 and TRBJ2-7; 10 nucleotides match TRBD2. The receptor was isolated from an adult who was a healthcare worker with PCR-confirmed SARS-CoV-2 infection or an uninfected control (not recorded which). The CDR3: CSASRPTSGAGEPYF. The CDR3 nucleotides read TGCAGTGCTAGCCGGCCCACTAGCGGGGCGGGCGAGCCGTACTTC.